The 13 T cell receptor beta chains presented below share a single source sample, sequenced in a study of glioma-infiltrating T cells. The iRepertoire nested amplicon-rescue multiplex PCR amplified TCR alpha and beta CDR3s from RNA. MiXCR, applied by TCRdb to the multiplex PCR reads, yields one record per CDR3 protein. Here the sample spans approximately 100,000 distinct CDR3 sequences, less than 30% being singletons. The sequencing input was glioma tissue, nonneoplastic brain tissue, or PBMCs (not recorded which). The receptors come from a human donor with low-grade glioma or glioblastoma, undergoing nonglioma brain surgery, or in good health (not recorded which).

The chain carries TRBV5-1 and TRBJ2-1; no firm D call. V was cut by 2 bases and J by 1 base, with 7 bases left in between. Germline V gives CDR1 SGHRS, CDR2 YFSETQ. The CDR3 length is 14 residues. The CDR3 DNA sequence: TGCGCCAGCAGCTTCGACCAGTCCTACAATGAGCAGTTCTTC. Its translation: CASSFDQSYNEQFF.

Many counts were recorded for this clonotype. The junction shows a germline mismatch at one end, possibly a read error. The V and J genes are TRBV4-1 and TRBJ2-7; either TRBD1 or TRBD2 may fit D (5 bases each). Germline CDR1 MGHRA, CDR2 YSYEKL. The CDR3 is 14 residues long. The CDR3 region is CASSSSGSSYEQYF. For the CDR3, the DNA is TGTGCCAGCAGTTCCTCAGGGAGCTCCTACGAGCAGTACTTC.

Note on this clonotype: This may be a read error, as it is one base from a much larger clone. The genes are TRBV7-9 and TRBJ1-2, with 7 positions matching TRBD1. The germline CDR1 and CDR2 sequences are SEHNR and FQNEAQ (reference sequence). The CDR3 has 15 amino acids. The ends lost 9 bases at V and 4 bases at J; junction bases unmatched: 14. The CDR3 protein is CARSPSGTVFYGYTF. The CDR3 nucleotides are TGTGCCAGAAGCCCATCCGGGACAGTGTTCTATGGCTACACCTTC. The entire variable domain, with the rest obtained from reference TRBV7-9 and TRBJ1-2, is as follows: DTGVSQNPRHKITKRGQNVTFRCDPISEHNRLYWYRQTLGQGPEFLTYFQNEAQLEKSRLLSDRFSAERPKGSFSTLEIQRTEQGDSAMYLCARSPSGTVFYGYTFGSGTRLTVV.

This clonotype came up many times. The rearrangement uses TRBV6-1 and TRBJ2-1; 9 nucleotides agree with TRBD1. Per the germline V gene, CDR1 is MNHNS and CDR2 is SASEGT. CDR3 length: 14 residues. V was clipped by 8 bases and J by 7 bases; unmatched bases: 9. CDR3 region: CASRTGTGRNEQFF. The DNA for the CDR3 is TGTGCCAGCCGGACGGGGACAGGGCGGAATGAGCAGTTCTTC.

CDR3 amino acids: CASSPGTRGGMQYF. For the CDR3, the DNA is TGTGCCAGCAGCCCAGGGACTAGAGGGGGCATGCAGTATTTT. The V and J genes are TRBV7-2 and TRBJ2-3, with a tentative D call TRBD2 (8 bases). Germline V lookup: CDR1 SGHTA, CDR2 FQGNSA. This CDR3 contains 14 residues. Trimming pared 5 bases from V and 11 bases from J, leaving 20 bases between.

This clonotype appeared many times. The genes are TRBV18 and TRBJ2-7; D uncertain. Germline V lookup: CDR1 KGHSH, CDR2 LQKENI. This CDR3 spans 12 amino acids. Trimming stripped 3 bases from V and 3 bases from J, with 6 bases between. The CDR3 spells CASSPDGYEQYF. As DNA, the CDR3 is TGTGCCAGCTCACCGGACGGCTACGAGCAGTACTTC.

The chain is built from TRBV12-3 or TRBV12-4 and TRBJ1-5, with TRBD1 matching over 7 bases. The CDR3 has 15 amino acids. Trimming at V came to 5 bases and at J to 1 base, leaving 5 bases not matched to a gene. Here the CDR3 reads CASSRQGLSNQPQHF. CDR3 nucleotide sequence: TGTGCCAGCAGTCGACAGGGATTAAGCAATCAGCCCCAGCATTTT.

Worth noting for this clonotype: Because the CDR3 is missing its conserved closing phenylalanine or tryptophan, this is likely a read error. This chain connects TRBV7-2 to TRBJ1-1; possible D gene TRBD1, 5 bases. The CDR3 runs 13 residues. Germline values: CDR1 SGHTA, CDR2 FQGNSA. The CDR3 nucleotides read TGTGCTAGCAGCACTCATAGGGGCACTGAAGCTTTCTTA. This gives the protein CASSTHRGTEAFL.

This clonotype was observed many times. The chain uses TRBV7-2 and TRBJ2-7; D may be TRBD2 (5 bases). Germline V gene lookup returns CDR1 SGHTA and CDR2 FQGNSA. The ends were cut back, 3 bases at V and 6 bases at J, with 9 bases in the middle. The length of the CDR3 is 12 residues. The CDR3, as DNA: TGTGCCAGCAGCTTCGGACGGGGCGAGCAGTACTTC. Translated, it gives CASSFGRGEQYF. Using reference TRBV7-2 and TRBJ2-7 for the parts outside the CDR3, the full variable domain is GAGVSQSPSNKVTEKGKDVELRCDPISGHTALYWYRQSLGQGLEFLIYFQGNSAPDKSGLPSDRFSAERTGGSVSTLTIQRTQQEDSAVYLCASSFGRGEQYFGPGTRLTVT.

This clonotype has a count of ten or more. The chain couples TRBV15 to TRBJ2-5; 11 bases agree with TRBD2. The CDR3 runs 16 residues. Germline values: CDR1 LNHNV, CDR2 YYDKDF (reference sequence). Trimming cost V 3 bases and J 4 bases; bases outside gene matches: 7. The CDR3 DNA sequence: TGTGCCACCAGCAGCACTACTAGCGGGAGACCAGAGACCCAGTACTTC. It encodes CATSSTTSGRPETQYF.

Remarks on this clonotype: It may be a read error: a sequence one base away is much more abundant. CDR3 nucleotides: TGTGCCAGCAGTTTAAGTCAAGAGAGGGATGAAAAACTGTTTTTT. Its translation: CASSLSQERDEKLFF. V gene TRBV12-3 or TRBV12-4 combines with J gene TRBJ1-4; D is uncertain. The CDR3 length is 15 residues. Trimming removed 2 bases from V and 6 bases from J, with 13 bases in between.

To note about this clonotype: Being one base from a much bigger clone, this may be a read error. The J gene is TRBJ2-3, the V gene TRBV10-2; D gene ambiguous. CDR1 is WSHSY, CDR2 SAAADI, per germline. This CDR3 is built from 11 residues. Between the trimmed V and J ends, which lost 7 bases and 3 bases, there was a span of 5 bases. The CDR3 loop reads CASTRTDTQYF. The CDR3 DNA follows: TGCGCCAGCACTAGAACAGATACGCAGTATTTT.

This clonotype showed up many times. This rearrangement joins TRBV19 to TRBJ2-3; a possible D gene is TRBD1 (5 bases). Between the trimmed V and J ends, which lost 5 bases and 2 bases, there was a span of 17 bases. Germline V gene sequence: CDR1 LNHDA, CDR2 SQIVND (reference sequence). The CDR3 is 16 amino acids. CDR3 nucleotide sequence: TGTGCCAGTAGTGTCCAGGGCTCTACGTACACAGATACGCAGTATTTT. Its translation: CASSVQGSTYTDTQYF.